This TCR beta chain appears in the sequencing data of a study of early stage breast cancer tumors. Across the whole study: The ER+/PR+/HER2- tumors included about 8 ductal and a handful of lobular carcinomas. Samples were sequenced at about 9.7-fold average coverage.

Study-wide findings and caveats: Tumors had approximately 2.5-fold higher T cell density than normal breast. Enriched TCRB sequences shared across patients were mostly commonly generated sequences.

Regarding this clone: Its antigen remains unknown.

The assay was immunoSEQ multiplex PCR, and TCRdb's table has in-frame clones only and misses some. The table includes around 60,000 clones, about 80% detected once. This CDR3 region has 14 residues. Between the trimmed V and J ends, which lost 0 bases and 6 bases, there was a span of 11 bases. The germline V gene has CDR1 LNHNV and CDR2 YYDKDF (reference sequence). Sequenced material: blood. The chain recombines TRBV15 with TRBJ1-1; the D is unclear. The TCR comes from a person aged 25 to 45 with breast cancer. This CDR3 is CATSRDRKGAEAFF. In DNA, the CDR3 is TGTGCCACCAGCAGAGACAGGAAGGGAGCTGAAGCTTTCTTT.